One and the same sample provided the 32 T cell receptor beta chains below, sequenced in a study of blood T cell repertoires in COVID-19. The protocol was immunoSEQ multiplex PCR, while the TCRdb copy is restricted to in-frame clones and leaves out a portion. The sample includes under 200,000 clones, 70% to 85% seen only once; the top ten take 15% to 20%. The sequenced material came from PBMCs or T cells enriched from blood (not recorded which). The receptor set was obtained from a woman aged 70-85 years in a cohort exposed to, infected with or recovered from COVID-19 (not recorded which).

The rearrangement joins TRBV14 to TRBJ1-1; D might be TRBD1 (6 bases). The CDR3 runs to 12 residues. The V gene lost 2 bases and the J gene lost 10 bases, with 11 bases spanning the gap. The germline V gene encodes CDR1 SGHDN and CDR2 FVKESK. The CDR3 reads CASSQNDRSAFF. CDR3 sequence (DNA): TGTGCCAGCAGCCAAAACGACAGGTCAGCTTTCTTT.

The chain has TRBV6-4 and TRBJ2-1, with 7 bases lining up with TRBD2. Germline-derived CDR1 and CDR2 are MRHNA and SNTAGT. The CDR3 totals 15 residues. The V and J ends lost 2 bases and 6 bases, in that order; junction bases with no gene match: 7. The CDR3 sequence is CASSDGLADFNEQFF. The CDR3, as DNA: TGTGCCAGCAGTGACGGCCTAGCGGATTTCAATGAGCAGTTCTTC.

The chain joins TRBV6-1 to TRBJ1-1; D gene uncertain. Trimming cost V 2 bases and J 10 bases, with 14 bases left between them. The CDR3 contains 13 residues. CDR1 and CDR2 (germline): MNHNS, SASEGT. The CDR3 nucleotides are TGTGCCAGCAGTGAACCAGTCGCCGCGGGAGCTTTCTTT. Amino acids: CASSEPVAAGAFF.

This chain uses TRBV7-9 with TRBJ1-4; the D gene is possibly TRBD1 (6 bases). Germline V gene lookup returns CDR1 SEHNR and CDR2 FQNEAQ (reference sequence). The CDR3 is 13 amino acids. Trimming cost V 3 bases and J 8 bases, with 10 bases left between them. This CDR3 reads CASSLDSNEKLFF. CDR3 in DNA: TGTGCCAGCAGCTTGGACAGCAACGAAAAACTGTTTTTT. The entire variable domain, with the rest obtained from reference TRBV7-9 and TRBJ1-4, is as follows: DTGVSQNPRHKITKRGQNVTFRCDPISEHNRLYWYRQTLGQGPEFLTYFQNEAQLEKSRLLSDRFSAERPKGSFSTLEIQRTEQGDSAMYLCASSLDSNEKLFFGSGTQLSVL.

V usage is TRBV7-9 and J usage is TRBJ2-2; D perhaps matches TRBD2 (5 bases). CDR1 and CDR2 (germline): SEHNR, FQNEAQ (reference sequence). The V end was cut by 1 base, the J end by 4 bases, with 16 bases between. This CDR3 is built from 17 residues. In DNA, the CDR3 is TGTGCCAGCAGCTTAGGGTCCGGAGAGGGCCGCACCGGGGAGCTGTTTTTT. Protein sequence: CASSLGSGEGRTGELFF. Complete variable domain (other parts from reference TRBV7-9 and TRBJ2-2): DTGVSQNPRHKITKRGQNVTFRCDPISEHNRLYWYRQTLGQGPEFLTYFQNEAQLEKSRLLSDRFSAERPKGSFSTLEIQRTEQGDSAMYLCASSLGSGEGRTGELFFGEGSRLTVL.

CDR3 coding DNA: TGCGCCAGCAGCTTGGAGGGGGCTGGCGGCTACACCTTC. This gives the protein CASSLEGAGGYTF. J is TRBJ1-2 and V is TRBV5-1, with 7 bases matching TRBD1. Looked up from germline, CDR1 is SGHRS and CDR2 is YFSETQ. V lost 0 bases to trimming and J lost 8 bases; unmatched junction nucleotides: 4. The CDR3 is made up of 13 amino acids.

V gene TRBV4-1 combines with J gene TRBJ2-7; weak D call: TRBD2 (5 bases). V was pared by 1 base and J by 2 bases, with 15 bases between. Germline CDR1 MGHRA, CDR2 YSYEKL. The length of the CDR3 is 16 residues. CDR3 amino acids: CASSQGWRVGTYEQYF. For the CDR3, the DNA is TGCGCCAGCAGCCAAGGATGGCGGGTGGGGACCTACGAGCAGTACTTC.

The rearrangement uses TRBV19 and TRBJ2-1; weak D call: TRBD1 (6 bases). V was pared by 9 bases and J by 8 bases, with 20 bases between. Germline CDR1 and CDR2: LNHDA and SQIVND (reference sequence). The length of the CDR3 is 14 residues. The CDR3 region is CAREVTGFFYEQFF. CDR3 nucleotide sequence: TGTGCCAGGGAGGTAACAGGGTTTTTCTATGAGCAGTTCTTC.

The genes are TRBV5-4 and TRBJ1-2, with D tentatively TRBD1 (6 bases). V was shortened by 3 bases and J by 2 bases, with 14 bases between the two germline ends. The germline gives CDR1 SGHNT, CDR2 YYREEE (reference sequence). The CDR3 loop spans 15 amino acids. The CDR3 here is CASSYGQRGNYGYTF. The CDR3, as DNA: TGTGCCAGCAGCTACGGACAGAGGGGAAACTATGGCTACACCTTC.

This clone occurred once. In nucleotides, the CDR3 is TGTGCCAGCTACTCCAGGGGATCCGGGGCCAACGTCCTGACTTTC. Translating gives CASYSRGSGANVLTF. V and J are TRBV18 and TRBJ2-6; maybe TRBD1 (6 bases). The germline V gene has CDR1 KGHSH and CDR2 LQKENI. V lost 7 bases and J 4 bases, leaving 14 bases between the germline ends. The CDR3 spans 15 residues.

This sequence joins TRBV7-9 and TRBJ1-1; D remains unclear. This CDR3 has 13 amino acids. Germline V CDR1 and CDR2: SEHNR, FQNEAQ (reference sequence). V was trimmed by 3 bases and J by 0 bases, leaving 5 bases between them. The CDR3 here is CASSFIMNTEAFF. The CDR3 DNA reads as TGTGCCAGCAGCTTCATCATGAACACTGAAGCTTTCTTT.

This clone was observed a few times. The chain combines TRBV7-8 with TRBJ2-1; 12 bases fit TRBD2. J was trimmed by 10 bases and V by 4 bases; bases with no gene match: 8. The V gene's germline CDR1 is SGHVS and CDR2 FQNEAQ. The length of the CDR3 is 15 residues. The CDR3 protein is CASSSRLAGAGEQFF. CDR3 bases: TGTGCCAGCAGCTCAAGACTAGCGGGAGCCGGGGAGCAGTTCTTC.

The chain joins TRBV28 to TRBJ2-7, with 12 bases lining up with TRBD2. J lost 2 bases, V lost 4 bases, and 6 bases had no gene match. The CDR3 loop spans 16 amino acids. Germline V gives CDR1 MDHEN, CDR2 SYDVKM. The CDR3 sequence is CASSSPTSGGPYEQYF. CDR3 in DNA: TGTGCCAGCAGTTCGCCGACTAGCGGGGGCCCCTACGAGCAGTACTTC.

The rearrangement joins TRBV5-6 to TRBJ1-2, with TRBD1 identical over 9 bases. The ends lost 3 bases at V and 6 bases at J; junction bases unmatched: 3. The CDR3 contains 13 residues. Germline CDR1 SGHDT, CDR2 YYEEEE. The CDR3 DNA reads TGTGCCAGCAGCTCTAGACAGGGGGATGGCTACACCTTC. This sequence encodes CASSSRQGDGYTF.

V and J are TRBV27 and TRBJ1-5; possible D gene TRBD1, 6 bases. Trimming cost V 6 bases and J 1 base, with 10 bases left between them. The germline V gene has CDR1 MNHEY and CDR2 SMNVEV (reference sequence). This CDR3 has 14 amino acids. CDR3 sequence: CASRKTGSNQPQHF. DNA of the CDR3: TGTGCCAGCAGAAAAACAGGGAGCAATCAGCCCCAGCATTTT.

The V gene is TRBV19, the J gene TRBJ2-1, with 8 nucleotides matching TRBD2. The V segment lost 3 bases and the J segment 6 bases; nucleotides outside the gene matches: 7. Germline CDR1 reads LNHDA; CDR2 reads SQIVND (reference sequence). The CDR3 contains 15 residues. The DNA of the CDR3 is TGTGCCAGTAGTATGTGGCTAGCGGGCCCCAATGAGCAGTTCTTC. Amino acids: CASSMWLAGPNEQFF.

The J gene is TRBJ1-1, the V gene TRBV5-5, with D uncertain. With 7 bases removed from V and 1 base from J, the gap between germline ends came to 14 bases. Per germline, CDR1 SGHKS and CDR2 YYEKEE (reference sequence). The CDR3 totals 14 residues. CDR3 DNA sequence: TGTGCCAGCGGGGAGCGGGGAGGGAACACTGAAGCTTTCTTT. This codes for CASGERGGNTEAFF.

The CDR3 DNA reads as TGTGCCAGCAGTTTAACAGAGATGCATGGCTACACCTTC. This encodes CASSLTEMHGYTF. This rearrangement joins TRBV28 to TRBJ1-2; no definite D call. The V gene's germline CDR1 is MDHEN and CDR2 SYDVKM. V lost 2 bases to trimming and J lost 6 bases, with 10 bases between them. The CDR3 consists of 13 residues.

The gene calls are TRBV10-3 and TRBJ1-1; 8 bases fit TRBD1. Germline V gene sequence: CDR1 ENHRY, CDR2 SYGVKD. The CDR3 totals 15 residues. V was clipped by 6 bases and J by 3 bases; unmatched bases: 9. The CDR3 sequence: CAISLTGQGDTEAFF. The CDR3 nucleotides read TGTGCCATCAGCCTGACTGGACAGGGAGACACTGAAGCTTTCTTT.

The chain combines TRBV24-1 with TRBJ2-5, with 8 bases matching TRBD1. The CDR3 is 14 residues long. Germline loops: CDR1 KGHDR, CDR2 SFDVKD. V shed 3 bases, J shed 5 bases, and the junction held 4 bases outside the gene matches. CDR3 region: CATSDPWTGETQYF. CDR3 in DNA: TGTGCCACCAGTGATCCCTGGACAGGGGAGACCCAGTACTTC.

V gene TRBV19 combines with J gene TRBJ1-1; possible D gene TRBD1, 5 bases. The V and J ends lost 7 bases and 6 bases respectively, with 15 bases between them. The V gene's germline CDR1 is LNHDA and CDR2 SQIVND (reference sequence). The CDR3 extends over 13 amino acids. The CDR3 sequence is CASTQGTGAEAFF. CDR3 in DNA: TGTGCCAGTACCCAGGGTACGGGGGCTGAAGCTTTCTTT.

DNA for the CDR3: TGTGCCAGCATTCGCGACTCAACTAATGAAAAACTGTTTTTT. Protein: CASIRDSTNEKLFF. This chain uses TRBV2 with TRBJ1-4, with D unclear. The CDR3 covers 14 residues. Trimming cost V 7 bases and J 0 bases, with 9 bases left between them. CDR1 is SNHLY, CDR2 FYNNEI, per germline. The full variable domain, with the rest looked up from reference TRBV2 and TRBJ1-4, is EPEVTQTPSHQVTQMGQEVILRCVPISNHLYFYWYRQILGQKVEFLVSFYNNEISEKSEIFDDQFSVERPDGSNFTLKIRSTKLEDSAMYFCASIRDSTNEKLFFGSGTQLSVL.

The chain recombines TRBV7-8 with TRBJ1-6, with a weak D call TRBD1 (6 bases). V shed 1 base and J shed 5 bases, with 12 bases lying between them. The CDR3 loop spans 16 amino acids. Germline V gene data show CDR1 as SGHVS and CDR2 as FQNEAQ. CDR3 in DNA: TGTGCCAGCAGCTTAGAAAGGGGACACAATAATTCACCCCTCCACTTT. Amino acids: CASSLERGHNNSPLHF.

The chain joins TRBV28 to TRBJ2-2, with 7 bases lining up with TRBD1. There are 12 residues in the CDR3. Germline assignment: CDR1 MDHEN and CDR2 SYDVKM. The ends lost 10 bases at V and 4 bases at J; junction bases unmatched: 3. CDR3 sequence (DNA): TGTGCCACCCACAGGGGCACCGGGGAGCTGTTTTTT. Translated: CATHRGTGELFF.

This chain links TRBV7-3 with TRBJ2-1, with TRBD2 as a possible D gene (5 bases). Germline V lookup: CDR1 SGHTA, CDR2 FQGTGA. V was cut by 2 bases and J by 0 bases, with 5 bases left in between. The CDR3 length is 14 residues. The CDR3 region is CASSLGSSYNEQFF. DNA of the CDR3: TGTGCCAGCAGCTTAGGGAGCTCCTACAATGAGCAGTTCTTC.

CDR3 bases: TGTGCCAGCAGACGGGACAGGGACATTAACGAGCAGTACTTC. It is translated as CASRRDRDINEQYF. This rearrangement joins TRBV2 to TRBJ2-7, with 9 bases matching TRBD1. The germline V gene encodes CDR1 SNHLY and CDR2 FYNNEI. The CDR3 runs 14 residues. After removal of 6 bases from V and 5 bases from J, the junction contained 8 bases not matched to a gene.

The rearrangement links TRBV28 to TRBJ1-6; D is ambiguous. The V and J ends lost 2 bases and 0 bases respectively, with 11 bases between them. This CDR3 is 17 amino acids long. Germline V gene data show CDR1 as MDHEN and CDR2 as SYDVKM. The CDR3: CASSLLEGFSYNSPLHF. CDR3 sequence (DNA): TGTGCCAGCAGTTTACTTGAGGGTTTCTCCTATAATTCACCCCTCCACTTT.

The chain carries TRBV24-1 and TRBJ2-3, with D possibly matching TRBD2 (6 bases). V was shortened by 5 bases and J by 4 bases, with 9 bases between the two germline ends. The CDR3 has 13 amino acids. Germline loops: CDR1 KGHDR, CDR2 SFDVKD. The CDR3 nucleotides read TGTGCCACCAGTGGGGGGGTTGCAGATACGCAGTATTTT. This encodes CATSGGVADTQYF.

The V and J genes are TRBV11-2 and TRBJ2-7; TRBD1 might be the D (5 bases). The CDR3 extends over 12 amino acids. Per the germline V gene, CDR1 is SGHAT and CDR2 is FQNNGV. Trimming pared 0 bases from V and 9 bases from J, leaving 9 bases between. The CDR3 loop reads CASSLDRGGQYF. CDR3 sequence (DNA): TGTGCCAGCAGCTTAGATAGGGGTGGGCAGTACTTC. Filled out from reference TRBV11-2 and TRBJ2-7, the complete variable domain reads EAGVAQSPRYKIIEKRQSVAFWCNPISGHATLYWYQQILGQGPKLLIQFQNNGVVDDSQLPKDRFSAERLKGVDSTLKIQPAKLEDSAVYLCASSLDRGGQYFGPGTRLTVT.

This CDR3 is CASSEYGRVGNQPQHF. In DNA form, the CDR3 reads TGCGCCAGCAGTGAGTATGGCAGGGTCGGCAATCAGCCCCAGCATTTT. This sequence joins TRBV10-1 and TRBJ1-5; TRBD1 might be the D (5 bases). The CDR3 consists of 16 residues. Per the germline V gene, CDR1 is WNHNN and CDR2 is SYGVQD (reference sequence). Trimming left V 1 base short and J 2 bases short, with 12 bases between.

J is TRBJ1-2 and V is TRBV5-4, with D unresolved. This CDR3 contains 13 residues. Trimming shortened V by 0 bases and J by 4 bases, and 7 bases separated the two germline ends. Germline CDR1 is SGHNT and CDR2 is YYREEE (reference sequence). CDR3 DNA sequence: TGTGCCAGCAGCTTGGACAGCTTCTATGGCTACACCTTC. It encodes CASSLDSFYGYTF.

The V gene is TRBV28, the J gene TRBJ2-7; possibly TRBD2 for D (6 bases). The CDR3 consists of 16 residues. Per germline, CDR1 MDHEN and CDR2 SYDVKM. V gave up 4 bases and J gave up 5 bases, with 21 bases separating them. The CDR3 coding sequence is TGTGCCAGCAGTTCTGAGGGTTTGGGGGGAGGTGACGAGCAGTACTTC. This translates into CASSSEGLGGGDEQYF.